A selection of T cell receptor beta chains follows, all from one sample in a study of CD8 T cells in Susac syndrome. TCRdb reprocessed the immunoSEQ multiplex PCR reads with MiXCR, giving one entry per CDR3 protein. The table records under 200,000 distinct CDR3 sequences, roughly 90% of them present only once. What was sequenced was CD4+ T cells from PBMCs. The receptors here all came from a human donor with Susac syndrome. The CDR3 runs from the conserved cysteine through the conserved F or W. The order of the fields is clone size, V gene, J gene, D gene, CDR3 DNA, CDR3 protein. A D gene is named only where the DNA matches it firmly. Where a row states a size, it is once, few, many or the class of an expanded clone; other rows omit it.

size: NA
V: TRBV7-9
J: TRBJ2-3
D: TRBD2
DNA: TGTGCCATACCCCCCGGGACTAGCGTCACAGATACGCAGTATTTT
CDR3: CAIPPGTSVTDTQYF

size: NA
V: TRBV3-1
J: TRBJ2-7
D: NA
DNA: TGTGCCAGCAGCCGAACCCGCTACGAGCAGTACTTC
CDR3: CASSRTRYEQYF

size: NA
V: TRBV7-9
J: TRBJ2-1
D: TRBD2
DNA: TGTGCCAGCAGCTTCCGGGGGGGCTCCTACAATGAGCAGTTCTTC
CDR3: CASSFRGGSYNEQFF

size: NA
V: TRBV29-1
J: TRBJ2-5
D: NA
DNA: TGCAGCGTTGTATCCTCCAGTGGAGAGACCCAGTACTTC
CDR3: CSVVSSSGETQYF

size: NA
V: TRBV6-4
J: TRBJ2-2
D: NA
DNA: TGTGCCAGCAGTGAGGGTTTTCTGTCCGGGGAGCTGTTTTTT
CDR3: CASSEGFLSGELFF

size: NA
V: TRBV6-1
J: TRBJ1-5
D: TRBD1
DNA: TGTGCCAGCAGTGACACAGGGGGCTGGGGGCAGCCCCAGCATTTT
CDR3: CASSDTGGWGQPQHF

size: NA
V: TRBV10-3
J: TRBJ2-3
D: NA
DNA: TGTGCCATCAGTGTGGACACCTTAGATACGCAGTATTTT
CDR3: CAISVDTLDTQYF

size: NA
V: TRBV5-1
J: TRBJ1-1
D: NA
DNA: TGCGCCAGCAGCCGACAGGATAACACTGAAGCTTTCTTT
CDR3: CASSRQDNTEAFF

size: NA
V: TRBV2
J: TRBJ2-1
D: TRBD2
DNA: TGTGCCAGCAGTGTTTCTAGCGGGGGAGGAGGAGAGCAGTTCTTC
CDR3: CASSVSSGGGGEQFF

size: NA
V: TRBV29-1
J: TRBJ1-2
D: NA
DNA: TGCAGCGTTGACGACAGGTCTTACTATGGCTACACCTTC
CDR3: CSVDDRSYYGYTF

size: NA
V: TRBV19
J: TRBJ2-3
D: NA
DNA: TGTGCCAGTAGTCCGACGGGGGTGACAGATACGCAGTATTTT
CDR3: CASSPTGVTDTQYF

size: NA
V: TRBV19
J: TRBJ1-5
D: NA
DNA: TGTGCCAGTAGGACCGGGGCGTGGGGCAATCAGCCCCAGCATTTT
CDR3: CASRTGAWGNQPQHF

size: NA
V: TRBV3-1
J: TRBJ2-5
D: NA
DNA: TGTGCCAGCAGCCAACCCCTGACAGCTTCCTCGACCCAGTACTTC
CDR3: CASSQPLTASSTQYF

size: NA
V: TRBV6-1
J: TRBJ1-1
D: NA
DNA: TGTGCCAGCACCCCTTATAGGGGCACTGAAGCTTTCTTT
CDR3: CASTPYRGTEAFF

size: NA
V: TRBV10-1
J: TRBJ2-2
D: TRBD1
DNA: TGCGCCAGCAGCAAAGAAAGGGGGCTAGGTGCCGGGGAGCTGTTTTTT
CDR3: CASSKERGLGAGELFF

size: once
V: TRBV3-1
J: TRBJ2-2
D: NA
DNA: TGTGCCAGCAATTCCCGCCTGACACGCAACACCGGGGAGCTGTTTTTT
CDR3: CASNSRLTRNTGELFF

size: NA
V: TRBV6-5
J: TRBJ2-1
D: TRBD2
DNA: TGTGCCAGCCTTCGGACTAGCGGGGCCAATGAGCAGTTCTTC
CDR3: CASLRTSGANEQFF

size: NA
V: TRBV6-5
J: TRBJ2-3
D: TRBD1
DNA: TGTGCCAGCAGTTACCAGAAATCGAAGACAGGGGGTCCACTAGATACGCAGTATTTT
CDR3: CASSYQKSKTGGPLDTQYF

size: once
V: TRBV6-4
J: TRBJ1-2
D: TRBD1
DNA: TGTGCCAGCACCCAGGGGATAGGGGGCGACTATGGCTACACCTTC
CDR3: CASTQGIGGDYGYTF

size: NA
V: TRBV5-1
J: TRBJ1-5
D: NA
DNA: TGCGCCAGCAGACGCGATAGCAATCAGCCCCAGCATTTT
CDR3: CASRRDSNQPQHF

size: NA
V: TRBV20-1
J: TRBJ1-1
D: TRBD1
DNA: TGCAGTGCTAACCCGGGACAGCTGAACACTGAAGCTTTCTTT
CDR3: CSANPGQLNTEAFF

size: NA
V: TRBV6-4
J: TRBJ2-5
D: NA
DNA: TGTGCCAGCAGTCCTGACAGCGTACAGACCCAGTACTTC
CDR3: CASSPDSVQTQYF

size: NA
V: TRBV6-1
J: TRBJ2-3
D: NA
DNA: TGTGCCAGCAGAGCGCATACAGGGTACGGCACAGATACGCAGTATTTT
CDR3: CASRAHTGYGTDTQYF

size: NA
V: TRBV5-1
J: TRBJ1-5
D: NA
DNA: TGCGCCAGCAGCTTGGGACAGGCGGGGCAGCCCCAGCATTTT
CDR3: CASSLGQAGQPQHF

size: once
V: TRBV27
J: TRBJ1-2
D: NA
DNA: TGTGCCAGCAGTTTTGGGGGAGGTGGCTACACCTTC
CDR3: CASSFGGGGYTF

size: NA
V: TRBV9
J: TRBJ2-1
D: NA
DNA: TGTGCCAGCAGCGTAGGAGGGGGGGGCCCTTACAATGAGCAGTTCTTC
CDR3: CASSVGGGGPYNEQFF